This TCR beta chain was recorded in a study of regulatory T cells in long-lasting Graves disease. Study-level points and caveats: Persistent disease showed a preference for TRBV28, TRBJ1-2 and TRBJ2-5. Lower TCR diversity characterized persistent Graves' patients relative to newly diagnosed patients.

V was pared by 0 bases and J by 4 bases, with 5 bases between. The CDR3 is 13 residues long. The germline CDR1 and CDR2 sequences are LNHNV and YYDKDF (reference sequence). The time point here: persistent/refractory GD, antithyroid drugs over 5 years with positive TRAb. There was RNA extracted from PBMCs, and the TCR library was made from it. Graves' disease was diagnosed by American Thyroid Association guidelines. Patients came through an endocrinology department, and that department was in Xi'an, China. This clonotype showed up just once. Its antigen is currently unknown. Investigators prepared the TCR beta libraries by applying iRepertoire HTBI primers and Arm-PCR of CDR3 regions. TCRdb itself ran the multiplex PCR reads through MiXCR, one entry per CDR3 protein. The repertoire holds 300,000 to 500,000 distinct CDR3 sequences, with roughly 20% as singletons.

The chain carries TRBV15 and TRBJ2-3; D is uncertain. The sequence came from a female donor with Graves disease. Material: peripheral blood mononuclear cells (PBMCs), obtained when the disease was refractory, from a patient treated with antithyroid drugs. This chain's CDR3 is CATSRDRSDTQYF. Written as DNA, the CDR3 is TGTGCCACCAGCAGAGATCGGTCAGATACGCAGTATTTT.